Sequencing of this T cell receptor (beta chain) was carried out in a study of blood T cell repertoires in COVID-19. Study as a whole: Whether acute or convalescent, the COVID-19 samples came from the United States, Italy and Spain. T cells, B-cell-depleted T cells, or PBMCs supplied cDNA or gDNA.

CDR1 and CDR2 (germline): LNHDA, SQIVND (reference sequence). The CDR3 is 17 amino acids. Trimming took 2 bases from V and 7 from J; bases not matched to a gene: 11. The method was immunoSEQ multiplex PCR; TCRdb's version includes in-frame clones alone and lacks a portion of them. The sample has 100,000 or so clones, 85% to 95% seen once; the top ten hold around 5.8%. The gene calls are TRBV19 and TRBJ1-6; TRBD1 aligns across 7 bases. The specimen was peripheral blood. This sequence was found in a man aged 50-60 years with active COVID-19. The CDR3 DNA reads as TGTGCCAGTAGTATACAGTCAGGGGGACCGCCGAATTCACCCCTCCACTTT. The encoded protein is CASSIQSGGPPNSPLHF. Looking up the rest from reference TRBV19 and TRBJ1-6 gives the full variable domain: DGGITQSPKYLFRKEGQNVTLSCEQNLNHDAMYWYRQDPGQGLRLIYYSQIVNDFQKGDIAEGYSVSREKKESFPLTVTSAQKNPTAFYLCASSIQSGGPPNSPLHFGNGTRLTVT.